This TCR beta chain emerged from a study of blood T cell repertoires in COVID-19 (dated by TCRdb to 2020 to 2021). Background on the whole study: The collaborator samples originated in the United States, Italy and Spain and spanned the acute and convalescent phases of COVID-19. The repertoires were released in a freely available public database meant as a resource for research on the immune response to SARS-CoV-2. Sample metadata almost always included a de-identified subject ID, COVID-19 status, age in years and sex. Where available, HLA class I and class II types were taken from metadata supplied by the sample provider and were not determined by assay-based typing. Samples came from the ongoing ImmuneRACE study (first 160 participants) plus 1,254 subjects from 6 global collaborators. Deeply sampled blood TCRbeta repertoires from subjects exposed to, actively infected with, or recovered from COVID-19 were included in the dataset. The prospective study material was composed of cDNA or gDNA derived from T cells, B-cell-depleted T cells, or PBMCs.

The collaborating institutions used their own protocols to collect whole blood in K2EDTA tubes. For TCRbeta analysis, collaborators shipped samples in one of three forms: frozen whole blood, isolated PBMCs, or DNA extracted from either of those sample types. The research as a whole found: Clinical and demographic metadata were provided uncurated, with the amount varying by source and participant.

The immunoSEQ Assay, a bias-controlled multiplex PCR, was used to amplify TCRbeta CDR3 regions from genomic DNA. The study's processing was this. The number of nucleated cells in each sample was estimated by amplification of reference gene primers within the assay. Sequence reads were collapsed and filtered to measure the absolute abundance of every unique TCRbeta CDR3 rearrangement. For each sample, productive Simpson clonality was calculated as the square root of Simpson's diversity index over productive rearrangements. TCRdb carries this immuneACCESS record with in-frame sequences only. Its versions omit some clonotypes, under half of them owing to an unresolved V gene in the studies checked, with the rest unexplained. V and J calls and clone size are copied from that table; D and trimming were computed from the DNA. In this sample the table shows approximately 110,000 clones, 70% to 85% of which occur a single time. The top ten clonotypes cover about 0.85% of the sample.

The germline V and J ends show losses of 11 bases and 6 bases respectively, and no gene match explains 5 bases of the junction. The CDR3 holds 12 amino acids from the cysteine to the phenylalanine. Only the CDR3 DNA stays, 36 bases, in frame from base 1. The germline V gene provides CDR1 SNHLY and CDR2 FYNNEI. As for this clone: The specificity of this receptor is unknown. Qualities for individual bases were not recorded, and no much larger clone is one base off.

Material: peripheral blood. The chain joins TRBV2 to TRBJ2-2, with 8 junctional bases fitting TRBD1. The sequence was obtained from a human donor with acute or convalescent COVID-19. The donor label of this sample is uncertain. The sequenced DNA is TGTGCCTGGACAGGGTCCGCCGGGGAGCTGTTTTTT. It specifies CAWTGSAGELFF.